This T cell receptor beta chain was identified in a study of T cell repertoires in cytomegalovirus infection. Study-wide background: Alongside well-studied HLA-B-restricted CMV epitopes, recently identified HLA-C-restricted CMV epitopes were also used. Public signatures in TCR beta pointed to CMV infection and matching HLA type.

TCRdb called the reads again in MiXCR, with one record for every CDR3 protein. This sample carries approximately 910,000 distinct CDR3 sequences, roughly 30% of them seen once, and the ten largest clones take around 15%. With 2 bases clipped from V and 0 bases from J, the junction kept 11 bases outside the gene matches. This CDR3 has 19 amino acids. Per the germline V gene, CDR1 is MNHEY and CDR2 is SVGAGI. Study-wide points: Of the TCR beta families, the public ones yielded a cumulative frequency that identified carriers of CMV plus the relevant HLA. HLA-C-restricted, CMV-specific TCR beta clonotypes were dominant ex vivo.

As to this clonotype: The antigen is not known.

The receptor was isolated from a human donor in good health (CMV status not recorded). Some clones in this sample may be carry-over from other donors' samples. The rearrangement joins TRBV6-5 to TRBJ2-1, with 9 bases that match TRBD2. The material sequenced was cultured CD8+ T cells from PBMCs, taken from culture after CMV antigen stimulation. In nucleotides, the CDR3 is TGTGCCAGCAGTTACGGAGGGCTAGCGGGGCCACCCTCCTACAATGAGCAGTTCTTC. The encoded protein is CASSYGGLAGPPSYNEQFF.